The 2 T cell receptor beta chains listed next were all sequenced from one sample in a study of PD-L1 blockade in urothelial cancer. Time point specified: pretreatment peripheral blood. Profiled with immunoSEQ multiplex PCR; TCRdb holds only in-frame clones, not every one. The table shows about 80,000 clones, with just under 85% occurring only once. Source: PBMCs, taken around atezolizumab (anti-PD-L1) treatment. These receptors were obtained from a man aged 35-49 years with urothelial cancer.

The chain employs TRBV7-9 and TRBJ2-2, with D perhaps TRBD1 (6 bases). This CDR3 region has 13 residues. Germline CDR1 and CDR2: SEHNR and FQNEAQ (reference sequence). V shed 5 bases and J shed 11 bases, with 15 bases lying between them. In DNA, the CDR3 is TGTGCCAGCAGCGGGGGCGGAGTGGAAGAGCTGTTTTTT. It codes for CASSGGGVEELFF.

V usage is TRBV5-1 and J usage is TRBJ2-7; a possible D gene is TRBD1 (5 bases). CDR3 length: 14 residues. V lost 0 bases and J lost 3, with 10 bases in between. CDR1 is SGHRS, CDR2 YFSETQ, per germline. This CDR3 reads CASSLGPGNYEQYF. For the CDR3, the DNA is TGCGCCAGCAGCTTGGGGCCAGGGAACTACGAGCAGTACTTC.